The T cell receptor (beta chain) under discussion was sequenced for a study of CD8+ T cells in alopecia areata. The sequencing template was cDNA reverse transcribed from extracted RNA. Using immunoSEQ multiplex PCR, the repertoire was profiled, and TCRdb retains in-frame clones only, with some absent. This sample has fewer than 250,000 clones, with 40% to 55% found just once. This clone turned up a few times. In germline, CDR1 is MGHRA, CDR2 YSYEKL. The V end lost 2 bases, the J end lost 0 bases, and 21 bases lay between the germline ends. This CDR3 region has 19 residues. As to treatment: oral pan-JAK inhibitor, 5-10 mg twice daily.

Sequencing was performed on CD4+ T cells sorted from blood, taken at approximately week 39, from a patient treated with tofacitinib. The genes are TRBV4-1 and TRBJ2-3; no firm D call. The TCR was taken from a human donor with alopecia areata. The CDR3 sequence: CASSQIVFQGDLSTDTQYF. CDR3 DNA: TGCGCCAGCAGCCAAATCGTGTTCCAAGGAGATCTTAGCACAGATACGCAGTATTTT.